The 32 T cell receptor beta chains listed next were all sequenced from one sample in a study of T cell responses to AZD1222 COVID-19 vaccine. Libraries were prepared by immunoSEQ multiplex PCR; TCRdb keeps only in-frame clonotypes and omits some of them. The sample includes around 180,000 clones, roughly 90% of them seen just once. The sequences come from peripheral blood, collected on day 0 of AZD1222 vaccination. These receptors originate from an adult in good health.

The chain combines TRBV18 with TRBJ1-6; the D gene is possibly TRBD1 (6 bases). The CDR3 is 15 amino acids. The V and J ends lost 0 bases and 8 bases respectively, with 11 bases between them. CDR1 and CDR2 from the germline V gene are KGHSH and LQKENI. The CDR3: CASSPPRGRYSPLHF. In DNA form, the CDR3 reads TGTGCCAGCTCACCACCCCGGGGGCGGTATTCACCCCTCCACTTT.

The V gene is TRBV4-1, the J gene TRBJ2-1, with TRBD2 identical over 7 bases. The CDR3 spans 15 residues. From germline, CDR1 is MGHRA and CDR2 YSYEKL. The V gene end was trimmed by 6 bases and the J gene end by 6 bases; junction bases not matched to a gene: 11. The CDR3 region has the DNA TGCGCCAGCAGGTCTCTGACGGGAGGCGGCAATGAGCAGTTCTTC. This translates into CASRSLTGGGNEQFF.

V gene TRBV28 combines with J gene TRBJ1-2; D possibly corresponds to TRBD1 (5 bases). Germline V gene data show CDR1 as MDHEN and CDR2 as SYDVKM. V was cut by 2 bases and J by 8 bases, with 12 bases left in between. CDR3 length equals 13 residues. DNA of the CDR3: TGTGCCAGCAGTTTAACTCTTCCAGGGGGCTACACCTTC. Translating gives CASSLTLPGGYTF.

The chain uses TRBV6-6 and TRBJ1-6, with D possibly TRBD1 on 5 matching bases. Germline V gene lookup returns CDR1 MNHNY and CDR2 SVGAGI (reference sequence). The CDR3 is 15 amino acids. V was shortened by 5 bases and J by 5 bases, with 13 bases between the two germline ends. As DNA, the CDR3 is TGTGCCAGCAGTCCCGCGTGGGGGGATAATTCACCCCTCCACTTT. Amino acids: CASSPAWGDNSPLHF.

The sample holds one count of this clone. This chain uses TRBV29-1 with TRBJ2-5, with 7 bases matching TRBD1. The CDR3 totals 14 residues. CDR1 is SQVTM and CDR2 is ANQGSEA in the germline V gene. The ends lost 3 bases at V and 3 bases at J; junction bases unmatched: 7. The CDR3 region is CSVEGTEQEETQYF. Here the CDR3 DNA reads TGCAGCGTTGAGGGGACAGAACAAGAAGAGACCCAGTACTTC.

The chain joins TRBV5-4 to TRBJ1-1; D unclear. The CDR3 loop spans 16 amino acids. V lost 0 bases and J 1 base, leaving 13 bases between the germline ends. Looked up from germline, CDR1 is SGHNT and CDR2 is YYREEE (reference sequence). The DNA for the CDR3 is TGTGCCAGCAGCTTGGCCAAACGGATAAGGAACACTGAAGCTTTCTTT. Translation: CASSLAKRIRNTEAFF.

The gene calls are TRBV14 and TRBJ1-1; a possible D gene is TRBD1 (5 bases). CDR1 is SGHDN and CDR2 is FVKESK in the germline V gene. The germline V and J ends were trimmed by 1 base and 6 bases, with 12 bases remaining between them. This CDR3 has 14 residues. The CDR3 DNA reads TGTGCCAGCAGCCAAGGAGTGGGGGACGCTGAAGCTTTCTTT. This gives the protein CASSQGVGDAEAFF.

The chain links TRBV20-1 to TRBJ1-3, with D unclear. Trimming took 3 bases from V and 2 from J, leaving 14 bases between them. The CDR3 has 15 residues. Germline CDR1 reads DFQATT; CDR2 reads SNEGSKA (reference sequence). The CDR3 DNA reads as TGCAGTGCTAGTTCCCCGGGAAAAACTGGAAACACCATATATTTT. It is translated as CSASSPGKTGNTIYF.

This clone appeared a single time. The CDR3 region is CASDGTAINSPLHF. The CDR3 region has the DNA TGTGCCAGCGATGGGACAGCAATTAATTCACCCCTCCACTTT. This chain uses TRBV2 with TRBJ1-6; 7 nucleotides line up with TRBD1. The CDR3 runs to 14 residues. After removal of 8 bases from V and 6 bases from J, the junction contained 7 bases not matched to a gene. Germline V gene sequence: CDR1 SNHLY, CDR2 FYNNEI. The whole variable domain, filled in from reference TRBV2 and TRBJ1-6, reads EPEVTQTPSHQVTQMGQEVILRCVPISNHLYFYWYRQILGQKVEFLVSFYNNEISEKSEIFDDQFSVERPDGSNFTLKIRSTKLEDSAMYFCASDGTAINSPLHFGNGTRLTVT.

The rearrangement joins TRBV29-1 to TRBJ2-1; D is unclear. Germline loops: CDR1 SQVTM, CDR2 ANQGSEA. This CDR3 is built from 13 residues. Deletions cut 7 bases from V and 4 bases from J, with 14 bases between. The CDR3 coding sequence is TGCAGCGCCAGAAAAGAACTTTACAATGAGCAGTTCTTC. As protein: CSARKELYNEQFF.

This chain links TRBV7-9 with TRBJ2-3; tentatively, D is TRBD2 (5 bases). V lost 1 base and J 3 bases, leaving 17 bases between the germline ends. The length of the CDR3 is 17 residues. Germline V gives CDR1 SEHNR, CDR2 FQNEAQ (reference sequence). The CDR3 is CASSLVAGGFLTDTQYF. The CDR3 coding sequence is TGTGCCAGCAGCTTAGTGGCGGGCGGATTTCTGACAGATACGCAGTATTTT.

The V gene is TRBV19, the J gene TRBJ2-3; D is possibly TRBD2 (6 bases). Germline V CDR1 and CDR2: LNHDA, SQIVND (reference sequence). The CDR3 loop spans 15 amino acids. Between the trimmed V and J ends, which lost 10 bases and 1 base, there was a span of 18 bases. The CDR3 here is CATTQWGGGTDTQYF. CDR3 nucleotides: TGTGCCACGACCCAGTGGGGAGGCGGCACAGATACGCAGTATTTT.

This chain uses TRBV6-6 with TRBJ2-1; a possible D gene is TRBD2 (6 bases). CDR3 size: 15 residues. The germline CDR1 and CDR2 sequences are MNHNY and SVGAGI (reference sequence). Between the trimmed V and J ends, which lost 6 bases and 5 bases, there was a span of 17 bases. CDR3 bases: TGTGCCAGCAGGATGGCAGCGGGTGCCAACAATGAGCAGTTCTTC. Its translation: CASRMAAGANNEQFF.

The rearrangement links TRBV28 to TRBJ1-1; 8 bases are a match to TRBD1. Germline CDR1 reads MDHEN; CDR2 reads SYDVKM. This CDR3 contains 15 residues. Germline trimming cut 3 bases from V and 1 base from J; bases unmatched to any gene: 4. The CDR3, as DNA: TGTGCCAGCAGTTTCCAGGGGGCCCAGAACACTGAAGCTTTCTTT. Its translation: CASSFQGAQNTEAFF.

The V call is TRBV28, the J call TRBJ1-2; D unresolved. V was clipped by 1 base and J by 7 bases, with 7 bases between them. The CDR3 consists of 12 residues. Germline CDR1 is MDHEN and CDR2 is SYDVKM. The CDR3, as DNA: TGTGCCAGCAGTTTATTAAGGGTTGGCTACACCTTC. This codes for CASSLLRVGYTF.

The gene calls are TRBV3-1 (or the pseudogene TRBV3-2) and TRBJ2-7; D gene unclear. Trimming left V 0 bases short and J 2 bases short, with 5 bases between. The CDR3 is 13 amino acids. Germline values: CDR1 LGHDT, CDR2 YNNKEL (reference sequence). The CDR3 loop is CASSQDPPYEQYF. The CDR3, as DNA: TGTGCCAGCAGCCAAGATCCCCCCTACGAGCAGTACTTC.

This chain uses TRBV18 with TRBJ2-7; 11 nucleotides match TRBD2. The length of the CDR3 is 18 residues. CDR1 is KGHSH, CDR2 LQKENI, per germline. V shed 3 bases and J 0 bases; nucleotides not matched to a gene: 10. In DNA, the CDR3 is TGTGCCAGCTCACCCCGACAAATGACTAGCGGGAACTCCTACGAGCAGTACTTC. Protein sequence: CASSPRQMTSGNSYEQYF. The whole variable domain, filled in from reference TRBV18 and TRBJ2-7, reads NAGVMQNPRHLVRRRGQEARLRCSPMKGHSHVYWYRQLPEEGLKFMVYLQKENIIDESGMPKERFSAEFPKEGPSILRIQQVVRGDSAAYFCASSPRQMTSGNSYEQYFGPGTRLTVT.

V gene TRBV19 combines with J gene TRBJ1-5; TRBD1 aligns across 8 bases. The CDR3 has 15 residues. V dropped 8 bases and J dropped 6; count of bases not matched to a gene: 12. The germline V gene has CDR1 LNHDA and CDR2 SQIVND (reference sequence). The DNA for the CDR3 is TGTGCCAGTCAGGACAGGGTCGGGGTGAGTCAGCCCCAGCATTTT. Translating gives CASQDRVGVSQPQHF.

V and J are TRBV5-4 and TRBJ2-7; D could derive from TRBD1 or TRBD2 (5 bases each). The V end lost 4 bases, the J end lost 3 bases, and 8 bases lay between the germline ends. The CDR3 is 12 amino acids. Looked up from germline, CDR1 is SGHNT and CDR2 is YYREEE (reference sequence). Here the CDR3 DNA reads TGTGCCAGCAGCCGGGACGGCTACGAGCAGTACTTC. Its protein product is CASSRDGYEQYF.

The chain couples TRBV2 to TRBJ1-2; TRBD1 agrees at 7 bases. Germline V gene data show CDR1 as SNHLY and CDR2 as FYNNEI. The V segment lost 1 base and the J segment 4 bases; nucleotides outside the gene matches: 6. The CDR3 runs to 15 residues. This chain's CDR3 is CASSEGVGGTYGYTF. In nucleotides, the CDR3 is TGTGCCAGCAGTGAAGGGGTAGGGGGCACCTATGGCTACACCTTC.

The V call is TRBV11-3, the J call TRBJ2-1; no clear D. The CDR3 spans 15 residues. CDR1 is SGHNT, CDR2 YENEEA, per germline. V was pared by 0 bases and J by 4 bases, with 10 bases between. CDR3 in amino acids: CASSLDHLEYNEQFF. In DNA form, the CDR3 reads TGTGCCAGCAGCTTAGATCACCTAGAATACAATGAGCAGTTCTTC.

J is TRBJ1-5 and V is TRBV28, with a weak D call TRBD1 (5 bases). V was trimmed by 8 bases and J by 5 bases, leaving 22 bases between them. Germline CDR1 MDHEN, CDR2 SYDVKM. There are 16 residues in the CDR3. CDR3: CASLSTGAGIHQPQHF. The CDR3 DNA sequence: TGTGCCAGCCTCTCCACTGGGGCAGGGATCCATCAGCCCCAGCATTTT. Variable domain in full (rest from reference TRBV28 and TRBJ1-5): DVKVTQSSRYLVKRTGEKVFLECVQDMDHENMFWYRQDPGLGLRLIYFSYDVKMKEKGDIPEGYSVSREKKERFSLILESASTNQTSMYLCASLSTGAGIHQPQHFGDGTRLSIL.

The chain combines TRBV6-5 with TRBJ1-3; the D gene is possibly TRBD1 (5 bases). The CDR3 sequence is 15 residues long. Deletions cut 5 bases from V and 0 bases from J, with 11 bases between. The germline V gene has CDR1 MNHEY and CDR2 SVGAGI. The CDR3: CASSLTASSGNTIYF. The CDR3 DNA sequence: TGTGCCAGCAGTCTGACAGCTAGCTCTGGAAACACCATATATTTT.

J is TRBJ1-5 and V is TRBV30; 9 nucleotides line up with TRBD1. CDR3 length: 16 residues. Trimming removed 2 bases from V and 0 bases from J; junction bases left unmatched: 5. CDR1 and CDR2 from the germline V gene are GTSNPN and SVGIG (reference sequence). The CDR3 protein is CAWSSDRGTSNQPQHF. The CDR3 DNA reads TGTGCCTGGAGTTCGGACAGGGGCACTAGCAATCAGCCCCAGCATTTT.

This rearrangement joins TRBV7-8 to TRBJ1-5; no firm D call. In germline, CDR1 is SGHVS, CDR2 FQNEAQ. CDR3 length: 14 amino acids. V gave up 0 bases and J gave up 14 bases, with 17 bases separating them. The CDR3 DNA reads TGTGCCAGCAGCTTAGCCTTCGGGCTCGCCTTAGAGCATTTT. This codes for CASSLAFGLALEHF.

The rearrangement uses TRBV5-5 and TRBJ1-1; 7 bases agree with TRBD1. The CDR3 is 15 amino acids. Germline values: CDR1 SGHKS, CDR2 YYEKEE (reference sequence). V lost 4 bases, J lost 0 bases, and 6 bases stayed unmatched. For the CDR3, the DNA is TGTGCCAGCAGCCTACAGGGGCAGGTGAACACTGAAGCTTTCTTT. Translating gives CASSLQGQVNTEAFF.

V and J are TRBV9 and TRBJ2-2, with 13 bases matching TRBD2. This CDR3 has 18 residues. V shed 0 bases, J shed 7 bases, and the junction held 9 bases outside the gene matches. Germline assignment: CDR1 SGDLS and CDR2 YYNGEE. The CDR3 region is CASSVGTSGRAFGGELFF. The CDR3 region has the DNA TGTGCCAGCAGCGTAGGAACTAGCGGGAGGGCCTTCGGCGGGGAGCTGTTTTTT. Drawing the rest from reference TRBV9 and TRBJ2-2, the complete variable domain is DSGVTQTPKHLITATGQRVTLRCSPRSGDLSVYWYQQSLDQGLQFLIQYYNGEERAKGNILERFSAQQFPDLHSELNLSSLELGDSALYFCASSVGTSGRAFGGELFFGEGSRLTVL.

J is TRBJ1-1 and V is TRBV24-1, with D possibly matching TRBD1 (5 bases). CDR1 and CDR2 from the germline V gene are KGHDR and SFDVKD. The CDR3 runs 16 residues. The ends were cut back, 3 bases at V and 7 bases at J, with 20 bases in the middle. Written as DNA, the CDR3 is TGTGCCACCAGTGATGCCCTGGCGGGGCCACCTCTTGAAGCTTTCTTT. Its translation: CATSDALAGPPLEAFF.

CDR3 DNA: TGTGCCAGCAGCGTAGCTTGGGGGAATAATTCACCCCTCCACTTT. It codes for CASSVAWGNNSPLHF. J is TRBJ1-6 and V is TRBV9; tentatively, D is TRBD1 (5 bases). V lost 0 bases and J 5 bases, leaving 9 bases between the germline ends. The CDR3 is 15 residues long. Germline CDR1 is SGDLS and CDR2 is YYNGEE.

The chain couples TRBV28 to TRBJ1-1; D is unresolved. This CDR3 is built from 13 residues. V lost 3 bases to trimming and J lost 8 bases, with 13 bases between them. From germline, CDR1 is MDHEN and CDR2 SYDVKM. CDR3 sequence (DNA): TGTGCCAGCAGTTTGCACGGAGGACTGGAAGCTTTCTTT. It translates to CASSLHGGLEAFF.

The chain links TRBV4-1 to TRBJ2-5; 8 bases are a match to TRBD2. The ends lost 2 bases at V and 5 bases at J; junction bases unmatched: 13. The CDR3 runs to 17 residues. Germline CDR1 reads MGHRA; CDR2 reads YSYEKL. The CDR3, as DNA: TGCGCCAGCAGCCAATATAGTCATTCGGCTAGCGGGGAGACCCAGTACTTC. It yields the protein CASSQYSHSASGETQYF.

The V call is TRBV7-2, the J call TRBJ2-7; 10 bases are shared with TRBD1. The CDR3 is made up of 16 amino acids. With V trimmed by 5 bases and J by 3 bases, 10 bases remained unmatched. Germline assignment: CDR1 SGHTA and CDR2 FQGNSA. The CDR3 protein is CASSRGQGITGYEQYF. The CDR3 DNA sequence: TGTGCCAGCAGCAGGGGACAGGGGATAACGGGCTACGAGCAGTACTTC.